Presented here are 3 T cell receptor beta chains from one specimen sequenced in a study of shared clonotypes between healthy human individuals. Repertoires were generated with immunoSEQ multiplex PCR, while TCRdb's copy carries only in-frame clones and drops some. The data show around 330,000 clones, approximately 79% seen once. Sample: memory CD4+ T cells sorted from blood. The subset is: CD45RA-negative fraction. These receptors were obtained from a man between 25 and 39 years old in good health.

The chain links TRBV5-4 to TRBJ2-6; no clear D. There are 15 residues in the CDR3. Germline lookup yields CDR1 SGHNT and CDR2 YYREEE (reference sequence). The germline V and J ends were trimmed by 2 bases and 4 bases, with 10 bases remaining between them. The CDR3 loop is CASSLPGPGANVLTF. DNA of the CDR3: TGTGCCAGCAGCTTACCCGGGCCCGGGGCCAACGTCCTGACTTTC.

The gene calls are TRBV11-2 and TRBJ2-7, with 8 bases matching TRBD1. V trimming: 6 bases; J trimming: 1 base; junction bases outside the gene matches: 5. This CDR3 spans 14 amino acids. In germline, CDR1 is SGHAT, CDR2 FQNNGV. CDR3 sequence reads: CASRWGTGSYEQYF. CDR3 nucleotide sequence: TGTGCCAGCAGATGGGGGACAGGATCCTACGAGCAGTACTTC. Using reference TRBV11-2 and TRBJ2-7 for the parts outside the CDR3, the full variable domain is EAGVAQSPRYKIIEKRQSVAFWCNPISGHATLYWYQQILGQGPKLLIQFQNNGVVDDSQLPKDRFSAERLKGVDSTLKIQPAKLEDSAVYLCASRWGTGSYEQYFGPGTRLTVT.

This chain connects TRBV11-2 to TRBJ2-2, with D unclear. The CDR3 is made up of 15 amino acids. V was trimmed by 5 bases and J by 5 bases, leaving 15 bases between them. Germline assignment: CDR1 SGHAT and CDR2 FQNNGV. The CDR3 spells CASSPRVPLTGELFF. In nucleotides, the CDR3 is TGTGCCAGCAGCCCGAGAGTACCTTTGACCGGGGAGCTGTTTTTT.